This T cell receptor (beta chain) was obtained from a study of neoadjuvant anti-PD-1 for oral cavity cancer. Study at large: Patients without progression received a fourth nivolumab dose around day 43, then surgical resection on days 50-56.

Points from the study as a whole: Each response group had just a few patients in TCR analyses.

The germline V gene encodes CDR1 SGHNT and CDR2 YYREEE (reference sequence). V lost 3 bases and J lost 7, with 16 bases in between. This CDR3 region has 14 residues. Method: immunoSEQ multiplex PCR; TCRdb's copy keeps in-frame clones and lacks some. Of about 62,000 clones in the sample, more than 65% were seen once. About this clone: Its antigen is not identified.

The J gene is TRBJ1-2, the V gene TRBV5-4; TRBD1 is a possible D gene (5 bases). Sample: PBMCs, taken before nivolumab (anti-PD-1) treatment. The clonotype originates from a person aged 35-79 years with oral cavity squamous cell carcinoma. In DNA form, the CDR3 reads TGTGCCAGCAGCTCCTGGCCGGGGCAAAGTGGCTACACCTTC. Its protein is CASSSWPGQSGYTF.